The rows below give T cell receptor beta chains drawn from one sample of a study of identical twins. One entry per CDR3 protein, called by TCRdb with MiXCR from the 5' RACE reads. This table has about 890,000 distinct CDR3 sequences, 9% to 15% appearing once. In addition, the sample was reused for a study of yellow fever vaccine responses in identical twins.

Sequenced sample: PBMCs. These receptors came from a woman aged 18-29 years in good health. The CDR3 runs from the conserved cysteine through the conserved F or W. The D gene is left open where the match is weak. Expanded clones get a size class; other rows say once, few or many, or leave the size out.

>.|TRBJ1-1|TRBV6-1|TRBD1
CASRPEQGALSTEAFF
TGTGCCAGCAGACCCGAACAGGGGGCGCTGAGCACTGAAGCTTTCTTT
>few|TRBJ2-7|TRBV15|TRBD1
CATSRPGTGAQQQYF
TGTGCCACCAGCAGACCCGGGACAGGGGCCCAACAGCAGTACTTC
>few|TRBJ1-5|TRBV27|.
CASTQSGQSNQPQHF
TGTGCCAGCACTCAATCGGGTCAGAGCAATCAGCCCCAGCATTTT
>.|TRBJ2-1|TRBV3-1|.
CASSQRSGASYNEQFF
TGTGCCAGCAGCCAACGGTCGGGGGCTTCCTACAATGAGCAGTTCTTC
>.|TRBJ1-6|TRBV12-3/TRBV12-4|.
CASSLDGYSPLHF
TGTGCCAGCAGTTTAGATGGGTATTCACCCCTCCACTTT
>few|TRBJ2-7|TRBV28|TRBD1
CASSTGTGSREQYF
TGTGCCAGCAGCACCGGGACAGGGTCAAGGGAGCAGTACTTC
>.|TRBJ2-2|TRBV4-1|.
CASSQDGQQHRELFF
TGCGCCAGCAGCCAAGATGGACAGCAGCACCGGGAGCTGTTTTTT
>.|TRBJ2-2|TRBV7-9|.
CAMSTGLLSWVGELFF
TGTGCCATGAGCACCGGGCTCCTCAGCTGGGTCGGGGAGCTGTTTTTT
>few|TRBJ2-3|TRBV6-5|TRBD2
CASSYASLAGGTDTQYF
TGTGCCAGCAGTTACGCCTCACTAGCGGGTGGCACAGATACGCAGTATTTT
>few|TRBJ2-6|TRBV4-2|.
CASNREFSGANVLTF
TGTGCCAGCAACAGAGAATTCTCTGGGGCCAACGTCCTGACTTTC
>few|TRBJ1-6|TRBV10-3|TRBD1
CAIRYGQGDNSPLHF
TGTGCCATCAGATATGGACAGGGTGACAATTCACCCCTCCACTTT
>.|TRBJ2-5|TRBV24-1|TRBD1
CATSTSLGQGARETQYF
TGTGCCACCAGTACTTCCCTGGGACAGGGGGCGCGGGAGACCCAGTACTTC
>many|TRBJ1-5|TRBV12-3/TRBV12-4|TRBD1
CASSPSDRGSNQPQHF
TGTGCCAGCAGCCCTTCGGACAGGGGTAGCAATCAGCCCCAGCATTTT
>few|TRBJ2-3|TRBV6-1|TRBD2
CASSGSGEVDTQYF
TGTGCCAGCAGTGGTAGCGGGGAGGTAGATACGCAGTATTTT
>once|TRBJ2-7|TRBV20-1|.
CSAGRGLGEQYF
TGCAGTGCTGGCCGGGGTCTCGGCGAGCAGTACTTC
>few|TRBJ2-2|TRBV3-1|.
CASSPNGASHTGELFF
TGTGCCAGCAGCCCCAACGGGGCGAGCCACACCGGGGAGCTGTTTTTT
>.|TRBJ2-2|TRBV7-9|.
CASSYSGQISGELFF
TGTGCCAGCAGCTACTCTGGACAAATCTCCGGGGAGCTGTTTTTT
>few|TRBJ2-1|TRBV24-1|.
CATSDKKRPLNEQFF
TGTGCCACCAGTGATAAAAAACGCCCATTAAATGAGCAGTTCTTC
>many|TRBJ2-7|TRBV5-1|.
CASSLDLSGASYEQYF
TGCGCCAGCAGCTTGGATCTGTCAGGGGCTAGCTACGAGCAGTACTTC
>many|TRBJ1-2|TRBV5-1|.
CASSQASFYGYTF
TGCGCCAGCAGTCAGGCCAGCTTTTATGGCTACACCTTC
>few|TRBJ2-5|TRBV12-3/TRBV12-4|TRBD2
CASRRDGGETQYF
TGTGCCAGCAGACGCGACGGGGGGGAGACCCAGTACTTC
>.|TRBJ2-5|TRBV29-1|.
CSGGWGAGETQYF
TGCAGCGGCGGCTGGGGGGCCGGAGAGACCCAGTACTTC
>many|TRBJ2-3|TRBV12-3/TRBV12-4|.
CASSKRDTQYF
TGCGCCAGCAGCAAGAGGGATACGCAGTATTTT